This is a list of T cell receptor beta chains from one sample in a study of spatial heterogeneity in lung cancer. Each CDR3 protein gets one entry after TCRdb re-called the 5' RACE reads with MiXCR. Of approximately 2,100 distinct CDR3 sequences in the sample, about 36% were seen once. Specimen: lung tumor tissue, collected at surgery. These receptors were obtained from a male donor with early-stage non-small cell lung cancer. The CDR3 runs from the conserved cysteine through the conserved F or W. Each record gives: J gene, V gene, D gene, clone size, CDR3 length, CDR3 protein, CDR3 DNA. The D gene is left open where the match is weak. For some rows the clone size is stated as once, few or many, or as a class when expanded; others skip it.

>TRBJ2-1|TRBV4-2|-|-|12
CASSQEITEQFF
TGTGCCAGCAGCCAAGAGATAACTGAACAGTTCTTC
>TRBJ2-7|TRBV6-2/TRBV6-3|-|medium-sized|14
CASSYSRPPYEQYF
TGTGCCAGCAGTTACTCGCGGCCGCCCTACGAGCAGTACTTC
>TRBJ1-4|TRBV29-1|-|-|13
CSVEKITNEKLFF
TGCAGCGTTGAAAAGATAACTAATGAAAAACTGTTTTTT
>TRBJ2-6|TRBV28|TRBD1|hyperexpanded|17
CASRPGQGKSGANVLTF
TGTGCCAGCAGACCAGGACAGGGTAAATCTGGGGCCAACGTCCTGACTTTC
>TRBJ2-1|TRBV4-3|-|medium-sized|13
CASSQERGGEQFF
TGCGCCAGCAGCCAAGAGCGCGGTGGTGAGCAGTTCTTC
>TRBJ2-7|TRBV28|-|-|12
CASRRGEDEQYF
TGTGCCAGCAGAAGAGGGGAGGACGAGCAGTACTTC
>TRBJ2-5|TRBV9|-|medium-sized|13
CASSSRQKGTQYF
TGTGCCAGCAGCTCCCGTCAGAAAGGGACCCAGTACTTC
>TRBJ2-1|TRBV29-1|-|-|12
CSVEGISDEQFF
TGCAGCGTTGAGGGGATATCCGATGAGCAGTTCTTC
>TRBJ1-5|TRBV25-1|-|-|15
CASSGTETQDQPQHF
TGTGCCAGCAGTGGGACAGAAACCCAAGATCAGCCCCAGCATTTT
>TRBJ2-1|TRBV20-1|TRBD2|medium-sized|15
CSARATSGRAYEQFF
TGCAGTGCTAGAGCTACCAGCGGGAGAGCATATGAGCAGTTCTTC
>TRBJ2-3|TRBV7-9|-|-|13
CASSLSRTDTQYF
TGTGCCAGCAGCTTATCACGCACAGATACGCAGTATTTT
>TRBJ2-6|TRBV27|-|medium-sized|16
CASSSGALAGANVLTF
TGTGCCAGCAGTTCAGGGGCCTTAGCGGGGGCCAACGTCCTGACTTTC
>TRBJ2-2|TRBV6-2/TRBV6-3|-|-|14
CASSIQGNTGELFF
TGTGCCAGCAGTATCCAGGGTAACACCGGGGAGCTGTTTTTT
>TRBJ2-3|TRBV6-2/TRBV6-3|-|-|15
CASRVPRRGTDTQYF
TGTGCCAGCAGGGTTCCGCGGAGGGGGACAGATACGCAGTATTTT
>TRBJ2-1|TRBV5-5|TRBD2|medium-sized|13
CASSETSTNEQFF
TGTGCCAGCAGCGAGACTAGCACGAATGAGCAGTTCTTC
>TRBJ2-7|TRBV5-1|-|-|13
CASSLVESYEQYF
TGCGCCAGCAGCTTGGTAGAGTCCTACGAGCAGTACTTC
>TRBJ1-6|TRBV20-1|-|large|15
CSARDEGQGNSPLHF
TGCAGTGCTAGAGATGAGGGGCAGGGGAATTCACCCCTCCACTTT
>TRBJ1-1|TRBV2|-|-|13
CATITPRSTEAFF
TGTGCCACCATTACCCCGCGGTCAACTGAAGCTTTCTTT
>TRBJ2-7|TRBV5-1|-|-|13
CASSLAEGYEQYF
TGCGCCAGCAGCTTGGCCGAGGGTTACGAGCAGTACTTC
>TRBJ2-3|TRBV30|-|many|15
CAWMGKGSGADTQYF
TGTGCCTGGATGGGTAAGGGTTCGGGGGCAGATACGCAGTATTTT
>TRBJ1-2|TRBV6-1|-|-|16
CASPGGNRAGNYGYTF
TGTGCCAGCCCCGGCGGGAACAGGGCGGGGAACTATGGCTACACCTTC
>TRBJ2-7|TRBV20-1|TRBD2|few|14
CSASRREARYEQYF
TGCAGTGCTTCTCGGCGGGAGGCCCGTTACGAGCAGTACTTC
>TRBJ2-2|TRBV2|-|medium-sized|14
CASNVGGDTGELFF
TGTGCCAGCAACGTCGGAGGGGACACCGGGGAGCTGTTTTTT
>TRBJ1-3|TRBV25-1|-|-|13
CASSEGPRNTIYF
TGTGCCAGCAGTGAGGGACCGAGAAACACCATATATTTT
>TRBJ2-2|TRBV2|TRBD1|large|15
CASSSGQLAPGELFF
TGTGCCAGCAGCTCGGGACAGCTTGCTCCCGGGGAGCTGTTTTTT